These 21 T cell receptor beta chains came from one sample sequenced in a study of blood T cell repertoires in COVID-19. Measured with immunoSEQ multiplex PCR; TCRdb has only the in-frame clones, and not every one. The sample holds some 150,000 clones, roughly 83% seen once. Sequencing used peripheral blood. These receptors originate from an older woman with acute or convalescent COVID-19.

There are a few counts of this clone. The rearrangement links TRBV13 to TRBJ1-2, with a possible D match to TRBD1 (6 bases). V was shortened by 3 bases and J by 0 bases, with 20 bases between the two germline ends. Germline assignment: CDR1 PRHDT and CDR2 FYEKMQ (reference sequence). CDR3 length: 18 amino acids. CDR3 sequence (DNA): TGTGCCAGCAGCTTTGGGTCGATAGGGGGAAGCGCTAACTATGGCTACACCTTC. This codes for CASSFGSIGGSANYGYTF.

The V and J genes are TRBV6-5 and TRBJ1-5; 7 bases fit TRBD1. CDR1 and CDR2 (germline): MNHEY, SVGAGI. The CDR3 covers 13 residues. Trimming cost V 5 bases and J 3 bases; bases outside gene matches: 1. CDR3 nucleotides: TGTGCCAGCAGTACAGGGGTCAATCAGCCCCAGCATTTT. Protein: CASSTGVNQPQHF.

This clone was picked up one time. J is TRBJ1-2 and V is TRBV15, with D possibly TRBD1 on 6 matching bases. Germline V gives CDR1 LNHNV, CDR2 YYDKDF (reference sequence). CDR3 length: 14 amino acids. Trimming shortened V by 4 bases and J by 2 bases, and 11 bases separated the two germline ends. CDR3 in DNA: TGTGCCACCAGCATCCGACAGGCCAACTATGGCTACACCTTC. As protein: CATSIRQANYGYTF.

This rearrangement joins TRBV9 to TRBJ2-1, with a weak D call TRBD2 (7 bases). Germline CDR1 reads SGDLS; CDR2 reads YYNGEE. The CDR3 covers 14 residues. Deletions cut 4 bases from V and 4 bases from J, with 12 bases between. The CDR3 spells CASSQRGAYNEQFF. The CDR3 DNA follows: TGTGCCAGCAGCCAACGGGGGGCTTACAATGAGCAGTTCTTC. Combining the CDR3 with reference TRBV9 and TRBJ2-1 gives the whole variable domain DSGVTQTPKHLITATGQRVTLRCSPRSGDLSVYWYQQSLDQGLQFLIQYYNGEERAKGNILERFSAQQFPDLHSELNLSSLELGDSALYFCASSQRGAYNEQFFGPGTRLTVL.

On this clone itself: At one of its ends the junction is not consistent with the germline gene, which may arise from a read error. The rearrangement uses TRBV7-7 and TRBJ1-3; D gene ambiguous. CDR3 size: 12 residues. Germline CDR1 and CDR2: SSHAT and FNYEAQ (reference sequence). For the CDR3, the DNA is TGTGCTAGCAGCCGGGATGGAAACACCATATATTTT. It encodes CASSRDGNTIYF.

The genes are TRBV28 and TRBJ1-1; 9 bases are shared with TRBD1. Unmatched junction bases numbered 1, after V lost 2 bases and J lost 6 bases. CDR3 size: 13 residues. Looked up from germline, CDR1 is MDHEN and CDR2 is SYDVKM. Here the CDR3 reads CASSLRTGAEAFF. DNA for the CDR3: TGTGCCAGCAGTTTACGGACAGGGGCTGAAGCTTTCTTT.

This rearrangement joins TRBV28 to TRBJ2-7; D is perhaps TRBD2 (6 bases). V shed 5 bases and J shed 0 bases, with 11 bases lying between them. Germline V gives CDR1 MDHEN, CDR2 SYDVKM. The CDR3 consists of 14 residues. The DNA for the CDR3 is TGTGCCAGCAGTCCGGGGACTTTCTCCTACGAGCAGTACGTC. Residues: CASSPGTFSYEQYV.

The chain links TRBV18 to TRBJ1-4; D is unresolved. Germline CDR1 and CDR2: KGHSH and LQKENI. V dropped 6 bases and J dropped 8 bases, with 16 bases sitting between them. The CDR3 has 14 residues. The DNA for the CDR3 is TGTGCCAGCTCGGGCGGAGGGTTGCGAGAAAAACTGTTTTTT. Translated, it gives CASSGGGLREKLFF.

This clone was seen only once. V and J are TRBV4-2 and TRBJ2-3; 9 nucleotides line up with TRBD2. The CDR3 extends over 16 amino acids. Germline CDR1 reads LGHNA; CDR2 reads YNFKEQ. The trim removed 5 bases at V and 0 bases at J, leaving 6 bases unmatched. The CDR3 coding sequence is TGTGCCAGCAGCGGTATTAGCGGGGGAAGCACAGATACGCAGTATTTT. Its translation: CASSGISGGSTDTQYF.

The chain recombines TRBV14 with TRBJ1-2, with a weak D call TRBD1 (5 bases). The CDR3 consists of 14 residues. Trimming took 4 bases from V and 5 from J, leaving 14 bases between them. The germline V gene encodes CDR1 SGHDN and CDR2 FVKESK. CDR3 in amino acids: CASSRRQWDYGYTF. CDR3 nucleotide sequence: TGTGCCAGCAGCCGGCGACAGTGGGATTATGGCTACACCTTC.

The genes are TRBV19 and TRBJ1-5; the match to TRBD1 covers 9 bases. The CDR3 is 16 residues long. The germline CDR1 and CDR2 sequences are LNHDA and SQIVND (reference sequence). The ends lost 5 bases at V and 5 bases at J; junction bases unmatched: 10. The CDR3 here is CASSPAPGQGYQPQHF. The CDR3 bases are TGTGCCAGTAGTCCGGCACCGGGACAGGGATATCAGCCCCAGCATTTT.

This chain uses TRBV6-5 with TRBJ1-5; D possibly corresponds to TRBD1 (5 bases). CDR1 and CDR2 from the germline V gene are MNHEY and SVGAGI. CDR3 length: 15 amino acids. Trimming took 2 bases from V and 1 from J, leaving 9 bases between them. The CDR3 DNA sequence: TGTGCCAGCAGTTACGACAGTTCGAGCAATCAGCCCCAGCATTTT. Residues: CASSYDSSSNQPQHF.

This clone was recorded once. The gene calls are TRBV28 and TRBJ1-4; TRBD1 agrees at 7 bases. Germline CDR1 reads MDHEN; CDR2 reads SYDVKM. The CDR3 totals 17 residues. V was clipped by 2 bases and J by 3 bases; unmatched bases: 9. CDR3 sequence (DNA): TGTGCCAGCAGTTTAATCGGCAGGGGGGAGGCTAATGAAAAACTGTTTTTT. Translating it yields CASSLIGRGEANEKLFF.

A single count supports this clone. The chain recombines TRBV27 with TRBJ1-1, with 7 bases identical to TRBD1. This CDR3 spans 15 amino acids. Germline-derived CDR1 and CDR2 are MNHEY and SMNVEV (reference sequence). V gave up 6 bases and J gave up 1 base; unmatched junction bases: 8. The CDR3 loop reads CASRSSGTANTEAFF. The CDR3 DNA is TGTGCCAGCAGATCGTCCGGGACAGCGAACACTGAAGCTTTCTTT.

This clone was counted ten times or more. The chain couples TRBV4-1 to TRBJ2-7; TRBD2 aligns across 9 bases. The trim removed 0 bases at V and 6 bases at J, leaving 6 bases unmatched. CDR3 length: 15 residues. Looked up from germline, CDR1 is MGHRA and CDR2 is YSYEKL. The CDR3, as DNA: TGCGCCAGCAGCCAAGATGCGGGGGGGCTTCGCGAGCAGTACTTC. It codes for CASSQDAGGLREQYF.

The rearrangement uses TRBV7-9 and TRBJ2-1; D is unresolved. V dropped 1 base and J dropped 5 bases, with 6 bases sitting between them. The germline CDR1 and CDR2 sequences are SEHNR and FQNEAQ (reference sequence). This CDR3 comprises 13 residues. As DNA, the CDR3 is TGTGCCAGCAGCTTAGTAGAAAACAATGAGCAGTTCTTC. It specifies CASSLVENNEQFF.

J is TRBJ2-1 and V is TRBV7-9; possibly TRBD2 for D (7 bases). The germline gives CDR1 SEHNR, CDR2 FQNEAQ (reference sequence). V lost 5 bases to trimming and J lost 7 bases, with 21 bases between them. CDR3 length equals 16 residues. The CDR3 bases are TGTGCCAGCAGCACCCGGCGGGGGCTTCAAAATAATGAGCAGTTCTTC. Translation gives CASSTRRGLQNNEQFF.

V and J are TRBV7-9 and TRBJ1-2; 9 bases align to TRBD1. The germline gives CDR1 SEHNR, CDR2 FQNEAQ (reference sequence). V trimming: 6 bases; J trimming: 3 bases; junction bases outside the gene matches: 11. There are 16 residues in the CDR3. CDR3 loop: CASSSSRDRVYYGYTF. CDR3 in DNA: TGTGCCAGCAGTTCCTCCCGGGACAGGGTATACTATGGCTACACCTTC.

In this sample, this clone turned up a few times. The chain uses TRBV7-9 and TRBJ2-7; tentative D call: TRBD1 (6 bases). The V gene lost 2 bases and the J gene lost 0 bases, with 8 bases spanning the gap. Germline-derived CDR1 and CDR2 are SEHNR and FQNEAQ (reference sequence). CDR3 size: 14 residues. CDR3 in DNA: TGTGCCAGCAGCTTAATGGACAGCTCCTACGAGCAGTACTTC. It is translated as CASSLMDSSYEQYF.

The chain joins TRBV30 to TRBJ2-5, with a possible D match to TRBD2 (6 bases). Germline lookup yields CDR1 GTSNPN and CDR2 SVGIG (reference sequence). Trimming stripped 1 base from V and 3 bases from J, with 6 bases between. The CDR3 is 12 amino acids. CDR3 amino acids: CAWSAGEETQYF. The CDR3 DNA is TGTGCCTGGAGTGCGGGGGAAGAGACCCAGTACTTC.

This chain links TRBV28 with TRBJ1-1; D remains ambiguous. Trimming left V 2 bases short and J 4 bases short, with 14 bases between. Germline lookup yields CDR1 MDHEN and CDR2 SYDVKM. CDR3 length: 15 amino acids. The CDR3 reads CASSLNGGRSTEAFF. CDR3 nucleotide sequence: TGTGCCAGCAGTTTAAATGGCGGGAGAAGCACTGAAGCTTTCTTT.